Listed here are 18 T cell receptor beta chains from one sample, sequenced in a study of shared clonotypes between healthy human individuals. Profiling relied on immunoSEQ multiplex PCR, and the TCRdb table lists in-frame clones only, not all of them. The sample has around 2.1 million clones, roughly 95% seen once; the top ten hold more than 0.1%. The sample consisted of naive CD4+ T cells sorted from blood. Subset in this sample: CD45RA+ positively selected. These receptors all stem from a man between 18 and 35 years old in good health.

This chain joins TRBV4-1 and TRBJ2-5; D gene ambiguous. This CDR3 is built from 13 residues. V was trimmed by 1 base and J by 1 base, leaving 4 bases between them. Germline values: CDR1 MGHRA, CDR2 YSYEKL. The CDR3 loop reads CASSQVVQETQYF. The CDR3 nucleotides read TGCGCCAGCAGCCAAGTCGTCCAAGAGACCCAGTACTTC.

Worth noting for this clone: Other DNA variants within this sample encode the same CDR3. This chain links TRBV7-9 with TRBJ1-1, with 8 bases that match TRBD1. The CDR3 spans 14 residues. Germline lookup yields CDR1 SEHNR and CDR2 FQNEAQ (reference sequence). Germline trimming cut 3 bases from V and 2 bases from J; bases unmatched to any gene: 2. DNA for the CDR3: TGTGCCAGCAGCTTGGACAGGGATAACACTGAAGCTTTCTTT. Its protein product is CASSLDRDNTEAFF.

This chain links TRBV19 with TRBJ2-1, with D possibly matching TRBD1 (5 bases). Germline CDR1 and CDR2: LNHDA and SQIVND (reference sequence). Trimming left V 7 bases short and J 3 bases short, with 7 bases between. The CDR3 consists of 12 residues. The CDR3 spells CASIDSYNEQFF. The CDR3 nucleotides read TGTGCCAGTATTGACAGCTACAATGAGCAGTTCTTC. The full variable domain, with the rest looked up from reference TRBV19 and TRBJ2-1, is DGGITQSPKYLFRKEGQNVTLSCEQNLNHDAMYWYRQDPGQGLRLIYYSQIVNDFQKGDIAEGYSVSREKKESFPLTVTSAQKNPTAFYLCASIDSYNEQFFGPGTRLTVL.

This clone was picked up one time. The chain recombines TRBV5-1 with TRBJ1-4; D gene ambiguous. The CDR3 is made up of 16 amino acids. Germline-derived CDR1 and CDR2 are SGHRS and YFSETQ. The V and J ends lost 0 bases and 8 bases respectively, with 17 bases between them. CDR3 protein: CASSLVGSSGTEKLFF. CDR3 nucleotides: TGCGCCAGCAGCTTGGTAGGATCCTCCGGTACGGAAAAACTGTTTTTT.

This clone was found once. The V gene is TRBV18, the J gene TRBJ1-1; unclear D gene. The CDR3 totals 14 residues. Germline CDR1 KGHSH, CDR2 LQKENI. The ends were cut back, 4 bases at V and 1 base at J, with 10 bases in the middle. The CDR3 region has the DNA TGTGCCAGCTCACACACAGAGTGGAACACTGAAGCTTTCTTT. This codes for CASSHTEWNTEAFF.

The J gene is TRBJ1-2, the V gene TRBV28, with D unresolved. This CDR3 contains 14 residues. The germline V gene encodes CDR1 MDHEN and CDR2 SYDVKM. Trimming cost V 1 base and J 2 bases, with 8 bases left between them. The CDR3, as DNA: TGTGCCAGCAGTTTATTGATAGGGAACTATGGCTACACCTTC. Its translation: CASSLLIGNYGYTF.

This clone was seen only once. The DNA for the CDR3 is TGTGCCAGCAGCCGGGGACAGGGGACCCACGAGCAGTACTTC. Translated, it gives CASSRGQGTHEQYF. The gene calls are TRBV7-9 and TRBJ2-7; TRBD1 matches 10 bases. Germline assignment: CDR1 SEHNR and CDR2 FQNEAQ (reference sequence). Trimming at V came to 5 bases and at J to 5 bases, leaving 6 bases not matched to a gene. The CDR3 runs 14 residues. Using reference TRBV7-9 and TRBJ2-7 for the parts outside the CDR3, the full variable domain is DTGVSQNPRHKITKRGQNVTFRCDPISEHNRLYWYRQTLGQGPEFLTYFQNEAQLEKSRLLSDRFSAERPKGSFSTLEIQRTEQGDSAMYLCASSRGQGTHEQYFGPGTRLTVT.

This chain links TRBV5-1 with TRBJ2-4, with D uncertain. Trimming stripped 0 bases from V and 0 bases from J, with 10 bases between. There are 16 residues in the CDR3. The germline gives CDR1 SGHRS, CDR2 YFSETQ. Here the CDR3 reads CASSLGSGLAKNIQYF. The CDR3 DNA reads as TGCGCCAGCAGCTTGGGTTCCGGCCTAGCCAAAAACATTCAGTACTTC.

The J gene is TRBJ2-5, the V gene TRBV4-1, with D perhaps matching TRBD1 (5 bases). Germline CDR1 reads MGHRA; CDR2 reads YSYEKL. V lost 1 base, J lost 2 bases, and 14 bases lay in between. This CDR3 spans 16 amino acids. DNA of the CDR3: TGCGCCAGCAGCCAAGGAACAGGCAACATTCAAGAGACCCAGTACTTC. Translating gives CASSQGTGNIQETQYF.

The chain has TRBV28 and TRBJ1-2, with a weak D call TRBD1 (6 bases). Per germline, CDR1 MDHEN and CDR2 SYDVKM. The V end was cut by 6 bases, the J end by 5 bases, with 25 bases between. CDR3 length: 17 amino acids. The CDR3 spells CASSRLVQGSSFYGYTF. The CDR3 DNA reads TGTGCCAGCAGCCGATTGGTACAGGGATCTTCCTTTTATGGCTACACCTTC.

The rearrangement joins TRBV7-2 to TRBJ1-1; tentatively, D is TRBD1 (5 bases). V shed 4 bases and J shed 6 bases, with 12 bases lying between them. The CDR3 length is 13 residues. Germline V gene sequence: CDR1 SGHTA, CDR2 FQGNSA. The CDR3 reads CASSSLRGAEAFF. The CDR3 bases are TGTGCCAGCAGCTCCCTACGGGGGGCTGAAGCTTTCTTT.

V is TRBV29-1 and J is TRBJ2-3; D not certain. CDR1 SQVTM and CDR2 ANQGSEA come from the germline V gene. The CDR3 has 13 amino acids. Trimming left V 4 bases short and J 1 base short, with 9 bases between. Here the CDR3 reads CSVGHLRTDTQYF. In DNA, the CDR3 is TGCAGCGTTGGACACCTACGCACAGATACGCAGTATTTT.

The chain links TRBV6-5 to TRBJ1-5; D is ambiguous. Germline V gene lookup returns CDR1 MNHEY and CDR2 SVGAGI. The CDR3 length is 13 residues. Between the trimmed V and J ends, which lost 5 bases and 6 bases, there was a span of 11 bases. CDR3 sequence reads: CASSVLRSQPQHF. As DNA, the CDR3 is TGTGCCAGCAGTGTTTTACGGAGTCAGCCCCAGCATTTT.

The genes are TRBV2 and TRBJ1-2; D is unclear. V lost 7 bases, J lost 3 bases, and 6 bases lay in between. Germline V lookup: CDR1 SNHLY, CDR2 FYNNEI. CDR3 length equals 11 residues. The CDR3 DNA reads as TGTGCCAGCACGTATGACTATGGCTACACCTTC. The encoded protein is CASTYDYGYTF.

The V call is TRBV11-2, the J call TRBJ1-1; TRBD1 is a possible D gene (5 bases). Trimming cost V 3 bases and J 3 bases, with 11 bases left between them. Germline lookup yields CDR1 SGHAT and CDR2 FQNNGV. The CDR3 runs to 14 residues. The CDR3 protein is CASSFQGVYTEAFF. CDR3 nucleotide sequence: TGTGCCAGCAGCTTTCAGGGAGTTTACACTGAAGCTTTCTTT. Combining the CDR3 with reference TRBV11-2 and TRBJ1-1 gives the whole variable domain EAGVAQSPRYKIIEKRQSVAFWCNPISGHATLYWYQQILGQGPKLLIQFQNNGVVDDSQLPKDRFSAERLKGVDSTLKIQPAKLEDSAVYLCASSFQGVYTEAFFGQGTRLTVV.

J is TRBJ1-1 and V is TRBV21-1; the table names TRBD1, a call not compared with the DNA. TRBV21-1 is a pseudogene segment. CDR3 length: 15 amino acids. The CDR3 region has the DNA TGTGCCAGCAGCGGGGACAGGGGAATGAACACTGAAGCTTTCTTT. This codes for CASSGDRGMNTEAFF.

V usage is TRBV5-4 and J usage is TRBJ2-7; no clear D gene. Between the trimmed V and J ends, which lost 3 bases and 3 bases, there was a span of 13 bases. The CDR3 is 14 amino acids. The V gene's germline CDR1 is SGHNT and CDR2 YYREEE (reference sequence). CDR3 DNA: TGTGCCAGCAGCTCGAGAGGCAAACGCTACGAGCAGTACTTC. Its protein product is CASSSRGKRYEQYF.

The genes are TRBV11-3 and TRBJ2-2; tentatively, D is TRBD2 (5 bases). The V end lost 1 base, the J end lost 6 bases, and 12 bases lay between the germline ends. This CDR3 contains 15 residues. From germline, CDR1 is SGHNT and CDR2 YENEEA. The CDR3 loop reads CASSLVRGVAGELFF. The CDR3 region has the DNA TGTGCCAGCAGCTTAGTTCGGGGTGTCGCCGGGGAGCTGTTTTTT.